Below, one T cell receptor (beta chain) is given with its context. The antigen is undetermined. The sample originates from a study of T cells in localized non-small cell lung cancer. Study results and caveats: Sequence data derive from only one tumor region, so heterogeneity remains possible. It was uninvolved adjacent lung that showed the highest T cell clonality, exceeding tumor. Adjacent lung held a median roughly 50 of the top 100 tumor clones.

Profiling relied on immunoSEQ multiplex PCR, and the TCRdb table lists in-frame clones only, not all of them. The sample contains about 92,000 clones, more than 75% of which appear only once. Germline V gene sequence: CDR1 SNHLY, CDR2 FYNNEI. The ends were cut back, 5 bases at V and 8 bases at J, with 16 bases in the middle. CDR3 length: 15 amino acids. This sequence was found in a woman aged 40-69 years with stage II squamous cell lung carcinoma. The V and J genes are TRBV2 and TRBJ1-6, with D possibly being TRBD1 (6 bases). The source material was PBMCs, sampled before any cancer treatment. The CDR3 loop reads CASSTGYSFDSPLHF. Written as DNA, the CDR3 is TGTGCCAGCAGTACAGGGTATAGCTTTGATTCACCCCTCCACTTT.